The present TCR beta chain was sequenced within a study of blood T cells in healthy people across ages. General observations from the study: Donors of long life had a larger count of naive CD4+ cells and greater diversity than aged donors.

This clonotype appeared a few times. Its antigen is unidentified. Then a second PCR, running about 6 to 11 cycles, was carried out with a sample-barcoded 5' primer and a J-beta primer mix. TCRdb re-called the 5' RACE reads with MiXCR, one entry per CDR3 protein. The profile shows around 800,000 distinct CDR3 sequences, around a quarter of them singletons. Total RNA extraction produced at least 5 micrograms (per sample) for the study. These data were likewise used in another study, on T cells of mothers and their children. As that report states: Mothers gave over 9 million TCR beta CDR3 reads each, and children around 3 million each.

The TCR sequence derives from a boy younger than 18 in good health. Sequenced input: blood.

The CDR3 region has the DNA TGTGCCAGTAGTCCGAGGGACCGGACGTGGTCACCCCTCCACTTT. Translated: CASSPRDRTWSPLHF. V and J are TRBV19 and TRBJ1-6, with D perhaps matching TRBD1 (5 bases). V was cut by 5 bases and J by 10 bases, with 18 bases left in between. The CDR3 spans 15 residues. The germline gives CDR1 LNHDA, CDR2 SQIVND (reference sequence).